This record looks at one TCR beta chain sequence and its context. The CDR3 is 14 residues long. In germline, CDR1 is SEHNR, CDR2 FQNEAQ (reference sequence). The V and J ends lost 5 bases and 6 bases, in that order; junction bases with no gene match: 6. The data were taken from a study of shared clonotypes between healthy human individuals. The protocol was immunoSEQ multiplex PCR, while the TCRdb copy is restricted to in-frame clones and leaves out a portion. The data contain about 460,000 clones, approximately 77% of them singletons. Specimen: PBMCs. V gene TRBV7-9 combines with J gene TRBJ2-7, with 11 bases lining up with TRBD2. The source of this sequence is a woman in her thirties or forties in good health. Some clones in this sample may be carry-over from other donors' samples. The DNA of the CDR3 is TGTGCCAGCAGCCTGACTAGCGGGATTGGCGAGCAGTACTTC. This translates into CASSLTSGIGEQYF.